The source of this T cell receptor (beta chain) is a study of response to subunit inactivated influenza vaccine. Regarding the study as a whole: That few new T cells are recruited by each seasonal influenza vaccination was the authors' suggestion.

TCRdb fed the RT-PCR reads into MiXCR, producing one record per CDR3 protein. The data hold around 320,000 distinct CDR3 sequences, with around 22% observed a single time. Notes on this clonotype: The antigen remains unidentified.

The CDR3 contains 15 residues. Trimming shortened V by 3 bases and J by 4 bases, and 12 bases separated the two germline ends. Germline CDR1 reads MGHRA; CDR2 reads YSYEKL. This specimen was PBMCs from blood, taken approximately 20 months after vaccination. The chain is built from TRBV4-1 and TRBJ1-4; D is unclear. This TCR came from a man between 45 and 75 years old who received an inactivated influenza vaccine. CDR3 bases: TGCGCCAGCAGCCAGACGGCAGCCCTTAATGAAAAACTGTTTTTT. Translating gives CASSQTAALNEKLFF.